Below, 3 T cell receptor beta chains from the same sample are listed, as sequenced in a study of tumor and adjacent non-tumor tissue in lung cancer. The library came from three nested PCR rounds adapted from ARM-PCR protocols. TCRdb reprocessed the multiplex PCR reads via MiXCR and lists one record per CDR3 protein. Seen here are 40,000 to 60,000 distinct CDR3 sequences, about two thirds observed once, and the top ten hold about 30%. No cell sorting was done before RNA was extracted from the tissue. More than 3 cm separated this lung sample from the edge of the tumor. The sequencing sample was made of distant non-tumor lung tissue. These receptors were obtained from a woman in her sixties or seventies with non-small cell lung cancer.

The chain employs TRBV11-1 and TRBJ2-1; tentative D call: TRBD2 (5 bases). The CDR3 is 13 residues long. Germline CDR1 reads SGHAT; CDR2 reads FQDESV (reference sequence). V was trimmed by 11 bases and J by 9 bases, leaving 20 bases between them. For the CDR3, the DNA is TGTGCCTGCGGCCCGGGATCCGTCGGTGAGCAGTTCTTC. This translates into CACGPGSVGEQFF.

This clonotype was observed a few times. Since the CDR3 does not end with the conserved phenylalanine or tryptophan, this likely comes from a read error. The chain employs TRBV10-3 and TRBJ1-4; D is perhaps TRBD1 (5 bases). The germline V and J ends were trimmed by 4 bases and 1 base, with 19 bases remaining between them. Germline values: CDR1 ENHRY, CDR2 SYGVKD. This CDR3 comprises 18 residues. The CDR3 nucleotides read TGTGCCATCAGTGTGTCGGCAGGGAATCGAGAAACTAATGAAAAACTGTTTCTT. Its translation: CAISVSAGNRETNEKLFL.

This clonotype was found many times. CDR3 loop: CASSYTPDRGQETQYF. The CDR3 coding sequence is TGTGCCAGCAGCTATACACCGGACAGGGGCCAAGAGACCCAGTACTTC. This chain links TRBV12-3 or TRBV12-4 with TRBJ2-5; 9 positions agree with TRBD1. CDR3 length: 16 amino acids. V gave up 6 bases and J gave up 1 base; unmatched junction bases: 9.